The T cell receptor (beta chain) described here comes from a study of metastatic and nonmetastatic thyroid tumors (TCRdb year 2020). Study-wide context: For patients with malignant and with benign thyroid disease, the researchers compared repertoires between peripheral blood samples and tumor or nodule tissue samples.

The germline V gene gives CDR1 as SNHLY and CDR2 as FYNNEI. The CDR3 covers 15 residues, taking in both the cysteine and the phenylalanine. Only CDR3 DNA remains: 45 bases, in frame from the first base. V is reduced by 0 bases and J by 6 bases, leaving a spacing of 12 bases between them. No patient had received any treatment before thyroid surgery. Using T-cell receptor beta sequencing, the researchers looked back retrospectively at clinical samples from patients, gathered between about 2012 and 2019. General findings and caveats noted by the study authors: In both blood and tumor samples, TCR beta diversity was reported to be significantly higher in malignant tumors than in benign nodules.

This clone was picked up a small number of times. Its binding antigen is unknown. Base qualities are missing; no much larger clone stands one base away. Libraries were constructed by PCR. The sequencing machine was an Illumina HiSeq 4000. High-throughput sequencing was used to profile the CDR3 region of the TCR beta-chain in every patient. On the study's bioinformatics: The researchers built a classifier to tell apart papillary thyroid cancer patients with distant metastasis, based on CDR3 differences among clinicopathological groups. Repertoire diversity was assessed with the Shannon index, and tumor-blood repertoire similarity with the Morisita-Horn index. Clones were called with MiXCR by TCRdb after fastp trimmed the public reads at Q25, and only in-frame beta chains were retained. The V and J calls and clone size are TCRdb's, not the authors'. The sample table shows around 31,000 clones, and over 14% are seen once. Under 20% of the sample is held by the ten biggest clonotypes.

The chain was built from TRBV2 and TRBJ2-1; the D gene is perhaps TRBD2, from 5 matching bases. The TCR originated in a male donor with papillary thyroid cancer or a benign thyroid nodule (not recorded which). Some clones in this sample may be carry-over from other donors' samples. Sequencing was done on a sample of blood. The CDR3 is CASSEAAASSNEQFF. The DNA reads TGTGCCAGCAGTGAAGCGGCCGCTAGCAGCAATGAGCAGTTCTTC. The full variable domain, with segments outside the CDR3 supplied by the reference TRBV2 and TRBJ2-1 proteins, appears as EPEVTQTPSHQVTQMGQEVILRCVPISNHLYFYWYRQILGQKVEFLVSFYNNEISEKSEIFDDQFSVERPDGSNFTLKIRSTKLEDSAMYFCASSEAAASSNEQFFGPGTRLTVL.